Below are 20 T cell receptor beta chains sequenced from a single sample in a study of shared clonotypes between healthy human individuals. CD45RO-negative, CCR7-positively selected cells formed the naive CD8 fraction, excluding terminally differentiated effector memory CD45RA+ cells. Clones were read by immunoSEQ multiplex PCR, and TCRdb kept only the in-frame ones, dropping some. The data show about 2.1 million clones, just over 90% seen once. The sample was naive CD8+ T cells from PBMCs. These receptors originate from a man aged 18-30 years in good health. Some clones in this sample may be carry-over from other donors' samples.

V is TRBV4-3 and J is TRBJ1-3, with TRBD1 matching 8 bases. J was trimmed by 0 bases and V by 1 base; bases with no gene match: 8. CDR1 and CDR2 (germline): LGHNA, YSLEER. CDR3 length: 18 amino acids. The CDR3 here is CASSQVGAGGFSGNTIYF. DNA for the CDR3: TGCGCCAGCAGCCAAGTCGGGGCAGGGGGCTTCTCTGGAAACACCATATATTTT.

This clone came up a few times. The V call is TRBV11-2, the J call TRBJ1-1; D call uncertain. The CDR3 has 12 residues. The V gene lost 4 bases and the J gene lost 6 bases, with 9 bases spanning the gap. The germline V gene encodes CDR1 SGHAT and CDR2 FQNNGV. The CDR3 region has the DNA TGTGCCAGCAGCTCTCTTAGGGCTGAAGCTTTCTTT. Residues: CASSSLRAEAFF.

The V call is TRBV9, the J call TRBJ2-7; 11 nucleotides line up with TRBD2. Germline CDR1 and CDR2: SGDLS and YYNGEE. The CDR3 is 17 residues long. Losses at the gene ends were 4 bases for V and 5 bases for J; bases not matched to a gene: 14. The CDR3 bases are TGTGCCAGCAGCCACGGGTTAGCGGGAGGGCCGGTCCACGAGCAGTACTTC. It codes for CASSHGLAGGPVHEQYF. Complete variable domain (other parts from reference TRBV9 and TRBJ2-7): DSGVTQTPKHLITATGQRVTLRCSPRSGDLSVYWYQQSLDQGLQFLIQYYNGEERAKGNILERFSAQQFPDLHSELNLSSLELGDSALYFCASSHGLAGGPVHEQYFGPGTRLTVT.

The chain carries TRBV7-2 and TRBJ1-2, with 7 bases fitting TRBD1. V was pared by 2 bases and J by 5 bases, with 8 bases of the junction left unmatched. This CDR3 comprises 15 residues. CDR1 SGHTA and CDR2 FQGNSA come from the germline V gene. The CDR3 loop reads CASSLSTGTAYGYTF. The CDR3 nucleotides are TGTGCCAGCAGCTTATCAACCGGGACAGCTTATGGCTACACCTTC. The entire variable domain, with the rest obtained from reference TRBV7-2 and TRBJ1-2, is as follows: GAGVSQSPSNKVTEKGKDVELRCDPISGHTALYWYRQSLGQGLEFLIYFQGNSAPDKSGLPSDRFSAERTGGSVSTLTIQRTQQEDSAVYLCASSLSTGTAYGYTFGSGTRLTVV.

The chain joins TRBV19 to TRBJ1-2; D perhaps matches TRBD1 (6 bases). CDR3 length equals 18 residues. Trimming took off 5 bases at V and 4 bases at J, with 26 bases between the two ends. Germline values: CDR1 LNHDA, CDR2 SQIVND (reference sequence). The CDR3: CASSSHISQGSFLYGYTF. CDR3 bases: TGTGCCAGTAGTTCCCACATCAGTCAGGGGTCCTTCCTCTATGGCTACACCTTC. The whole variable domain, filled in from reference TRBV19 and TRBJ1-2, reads DGGITQSPKYLFRKEGQNVTLSCEQNLNHDAMYWYRQDPGQGLRLIYYSQIVNDFQKGDIAEGYSVSREKKESFPLTVTSAQKNPTAFYLCASSSHISQGSFLYGYTFGSGTRLTVV.

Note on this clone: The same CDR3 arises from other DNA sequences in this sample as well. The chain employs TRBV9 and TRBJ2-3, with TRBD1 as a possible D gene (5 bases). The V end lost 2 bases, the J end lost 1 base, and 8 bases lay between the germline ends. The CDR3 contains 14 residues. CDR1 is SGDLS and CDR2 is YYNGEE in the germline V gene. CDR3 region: CASSVRQRTDTQYF. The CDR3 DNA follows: TGTGCCAGCAGCGTCCGACAGCGCACAGATACGCAGTATTTT.

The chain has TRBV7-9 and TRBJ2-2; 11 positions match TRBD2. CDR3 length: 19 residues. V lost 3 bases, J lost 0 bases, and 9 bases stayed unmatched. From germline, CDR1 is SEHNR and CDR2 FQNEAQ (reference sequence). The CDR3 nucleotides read TGTGCCAGCAGCTTTAGTGAACTAGCGGGGGCCCCGAACACCGGGGAGCTGTTTTTT. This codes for CASSFSELAGAPNTGELFF.

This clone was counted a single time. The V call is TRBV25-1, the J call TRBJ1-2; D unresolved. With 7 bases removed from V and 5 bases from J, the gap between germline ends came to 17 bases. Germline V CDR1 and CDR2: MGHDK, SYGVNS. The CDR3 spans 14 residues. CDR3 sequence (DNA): TGTGCCAGCACCTCAAATCCCTTAATATATGGCTACACCTTC. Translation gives CASTSNPLIYGYTF.

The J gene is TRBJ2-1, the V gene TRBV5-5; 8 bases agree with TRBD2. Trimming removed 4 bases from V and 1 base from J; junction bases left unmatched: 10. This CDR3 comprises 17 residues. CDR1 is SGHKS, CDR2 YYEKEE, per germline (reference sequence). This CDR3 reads CASSRAGTSGSYNEQFF. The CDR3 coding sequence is TGTGCCAGCAGCAGAGCCGGGACTAGTGGTTCCTACAATGAGCAGTTCTTC. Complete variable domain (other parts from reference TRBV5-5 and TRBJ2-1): DAGVTQSPTHLIKTRGQQVTLRCSPISGHKSVSWYQQVLGQGPQFIFQYYEKEERGRGNFPDRFSARQFPNYSSELNVNALLLGDSALYLCASSRAGTSGSYNEQFFGPGTRLTVL.

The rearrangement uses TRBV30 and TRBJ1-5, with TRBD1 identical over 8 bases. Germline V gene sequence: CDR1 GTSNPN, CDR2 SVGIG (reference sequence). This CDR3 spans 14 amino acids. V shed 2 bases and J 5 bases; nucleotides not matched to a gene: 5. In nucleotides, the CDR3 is TGTGCCTGGAGTACGGGACAGGCCCATCAGCCCCAGCATTTT. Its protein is CAWSTGQAHQPQHF. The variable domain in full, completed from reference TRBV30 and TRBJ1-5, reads SQTIHQWPATLVQPVGSPLSLECTVEGTSNPNLYWYRQAAGRGLQLLFYSVGIGQISSEVPQNLSASRPQDRQFILSSKKLLLSDSGFYLCAWSTGQAHQPQHFGDGTRLSIL.

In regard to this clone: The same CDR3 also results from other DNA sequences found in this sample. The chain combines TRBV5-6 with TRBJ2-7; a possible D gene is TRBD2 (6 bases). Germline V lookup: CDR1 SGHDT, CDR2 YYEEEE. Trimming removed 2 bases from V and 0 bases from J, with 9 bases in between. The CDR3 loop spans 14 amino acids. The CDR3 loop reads CASSFGTFSYEQYF. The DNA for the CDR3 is TGTGCCAGCAGCTTTGGGACTTTCTCCTACGAGCAGTACTTC. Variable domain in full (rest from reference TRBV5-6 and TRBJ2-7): DAGVTQSPTHLIKTRGQQVTLRCSPKSGHDTVSWYQQALGQGPQFIFQYYEEEERQRGNFPDRFSGHQFPNYSSELNVNALLLGDSALYLCASSFGTFSYEQYFGPGTRLTVT.

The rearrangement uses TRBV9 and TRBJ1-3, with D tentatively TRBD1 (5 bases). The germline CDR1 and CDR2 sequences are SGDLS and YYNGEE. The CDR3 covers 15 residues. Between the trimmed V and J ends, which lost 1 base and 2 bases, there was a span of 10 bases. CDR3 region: CASSVRGDAGNTIYF. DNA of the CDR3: TGTGCCAGCAGCGTAAGAGGGGATGCTGGAAACACCATATATTTT.

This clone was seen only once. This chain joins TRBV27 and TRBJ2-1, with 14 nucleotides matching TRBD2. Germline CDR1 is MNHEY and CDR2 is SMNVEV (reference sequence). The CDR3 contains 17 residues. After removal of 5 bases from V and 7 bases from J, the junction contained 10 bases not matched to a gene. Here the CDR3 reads CASSLGLAGVPVNEQFF. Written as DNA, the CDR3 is TGTGCCAGCAGTCTGGGACTAGCGGGAGTTCCTGTGAATGAGCAGTTCTTC.

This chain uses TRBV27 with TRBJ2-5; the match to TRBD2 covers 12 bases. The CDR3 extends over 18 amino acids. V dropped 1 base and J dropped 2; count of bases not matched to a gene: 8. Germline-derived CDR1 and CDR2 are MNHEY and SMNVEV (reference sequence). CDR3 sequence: CASSLYGLAGPIQETQYF. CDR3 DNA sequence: TGTGCCAGCAGTTTATACGGACTAGCGGGACCCATACAAGAGACCCAGTACTTC.

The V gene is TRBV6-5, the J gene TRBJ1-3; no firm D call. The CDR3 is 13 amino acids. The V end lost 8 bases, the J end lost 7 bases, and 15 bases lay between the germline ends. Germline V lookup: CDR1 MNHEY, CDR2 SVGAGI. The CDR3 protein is CASSKVFGNTIYF. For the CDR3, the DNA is TGTGCCAGCTCAAAGGTTTTTGGGAACACCATATATTTT.

CDR3: CASSLRQGAPEQYF. The DNA of the CDR3 is TGTGCCAGCAGTTTACGTCAGGGGGCACCCGAGCAGTACTTC. The V call is TRBV27, the J call TRBJ2-7, with 8 bases fitting TRBD1. Per germline, CDR1 MNHEY and CDR2 SMNVEV (reference sequence). The CDR3 totals 14 residues. Unmatched junction bases numbered 6, after V lost 2 bases and J lost 6 bases.

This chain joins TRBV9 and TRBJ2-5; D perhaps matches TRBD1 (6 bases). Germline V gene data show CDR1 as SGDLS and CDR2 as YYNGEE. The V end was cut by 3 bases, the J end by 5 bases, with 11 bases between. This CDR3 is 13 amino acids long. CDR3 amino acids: CASSDRALETQYF. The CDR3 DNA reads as TGTGCCAGCAGCGACAGGGCTTTGGAGACCCAGTACTTC.

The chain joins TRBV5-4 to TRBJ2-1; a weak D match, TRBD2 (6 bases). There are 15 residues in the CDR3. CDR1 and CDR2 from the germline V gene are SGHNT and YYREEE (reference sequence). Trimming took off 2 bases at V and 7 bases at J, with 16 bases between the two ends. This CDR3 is CASSFKRERMNEQFF. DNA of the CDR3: TGTGCCAGCAGCTTTAAACGGGAGCGGATGAATGAGCAGTTCTTC.

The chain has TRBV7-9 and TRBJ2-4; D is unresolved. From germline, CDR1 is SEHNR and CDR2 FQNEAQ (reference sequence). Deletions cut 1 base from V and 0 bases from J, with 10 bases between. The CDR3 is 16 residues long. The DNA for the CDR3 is TGTGCCAGCAGCTTAGGGCCAGGTGTAGCCAAAAACATTCAGTACTTC. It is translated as CASSLGPGVAKNIQYF.

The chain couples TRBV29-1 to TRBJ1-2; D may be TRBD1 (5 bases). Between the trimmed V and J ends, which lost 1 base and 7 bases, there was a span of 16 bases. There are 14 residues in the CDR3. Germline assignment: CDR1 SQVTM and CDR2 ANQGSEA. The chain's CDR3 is CSVEVPGTPGGYTF. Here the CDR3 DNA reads TGCAGCGTTGAAGTCCCCGGGACCCCAGGTGGCTACACCTTC.